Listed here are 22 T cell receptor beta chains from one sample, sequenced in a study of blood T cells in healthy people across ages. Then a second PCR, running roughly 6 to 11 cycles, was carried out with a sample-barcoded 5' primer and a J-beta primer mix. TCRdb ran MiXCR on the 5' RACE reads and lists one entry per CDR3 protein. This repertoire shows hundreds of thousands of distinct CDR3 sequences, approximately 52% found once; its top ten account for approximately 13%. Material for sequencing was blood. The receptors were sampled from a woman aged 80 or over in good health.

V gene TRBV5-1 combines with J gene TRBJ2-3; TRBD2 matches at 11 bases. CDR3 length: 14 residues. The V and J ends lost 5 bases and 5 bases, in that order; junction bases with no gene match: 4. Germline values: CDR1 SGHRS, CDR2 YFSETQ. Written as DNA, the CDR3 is TGCGCCAGCAGGGGCGGACTAGCGGGAGATACGCAGTATTTT. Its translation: CASRGGLAGDTQYF.

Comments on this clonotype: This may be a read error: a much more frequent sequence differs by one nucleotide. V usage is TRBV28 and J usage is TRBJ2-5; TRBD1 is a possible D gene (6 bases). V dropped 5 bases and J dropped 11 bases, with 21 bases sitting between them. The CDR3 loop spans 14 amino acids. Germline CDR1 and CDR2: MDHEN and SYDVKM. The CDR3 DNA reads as TGTGCCAGCAGTCCGCCTTTAACAGGGAATGAGCAGTACTTC. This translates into CASSPPLTGNEQYF.

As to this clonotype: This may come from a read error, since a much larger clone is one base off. This CDR3 is CASSVDSSKTYAQYF. In DNA, the CDR3 is TGTGCCAGCAGCGTAGACAGCTCAAAGACCTACGCGCAGTACTTC. The chain recombines TRBV9 with TRBJ2-4; D not certain. The V and J ends lost 0 bases and 13 bases respectively, with 20 bases between them. This CDR3 has 15 residues. Germline V gene data show CDR1 as SGDLS and CDR2 as YYNGEE.

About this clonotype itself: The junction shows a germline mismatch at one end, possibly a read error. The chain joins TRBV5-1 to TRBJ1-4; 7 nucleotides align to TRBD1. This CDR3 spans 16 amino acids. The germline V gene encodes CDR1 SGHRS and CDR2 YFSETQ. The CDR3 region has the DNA TGCGCCGGCAGCTTGCCTCCGGGACAGAGAATCGAAAAACTGTTTTTT. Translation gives CAGSLPPGQRIEKLFF. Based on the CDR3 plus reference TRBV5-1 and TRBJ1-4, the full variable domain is KAGVTQTPRYLIKTRGQQVTLSCSPISGHRSVSWYQQTPGQGLQFLFEYFSETQRNKGNFPGRFSGRQFSNSRSEMNVSTLELGDSALYLCAGSLPPGQRIEKLFFGSGTQLSVL.

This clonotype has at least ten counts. The CDR3 coding sequence is TGTGCCAGCAGTTTCGGGGGGGTGGAACTATTTGGGCAGTACTTC. This encodes CASSFGGVELFGQYF. This chain uses TRBV12-3 or TRBV12-4 with TRBJ2-7; 8 bases fit TRBD2. This CDR3 contains 15 residues. The junction had 13 bases not matched to a gene; V was cut back by 3 bases and J by 9 bases.

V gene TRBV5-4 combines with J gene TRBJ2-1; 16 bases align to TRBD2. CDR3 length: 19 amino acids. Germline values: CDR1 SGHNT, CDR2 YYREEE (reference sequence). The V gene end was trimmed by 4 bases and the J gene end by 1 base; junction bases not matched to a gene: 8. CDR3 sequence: CASSRTPGLAGGSYNEQFF. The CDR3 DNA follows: TGTGCCAGCAGCAGAACCCCGGGACTAGCGGGGGGGTCCTACAATGAGCAGTTCTTC.

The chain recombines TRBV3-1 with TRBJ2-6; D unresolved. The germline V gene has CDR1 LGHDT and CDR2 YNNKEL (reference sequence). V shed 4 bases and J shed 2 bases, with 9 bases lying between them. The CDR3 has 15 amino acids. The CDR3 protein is CASSRGPTGANVLTF. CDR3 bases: TGTGCCAGCAGCCGAGGACCGACTGGGGCCAACGTCCTGACTTTC.

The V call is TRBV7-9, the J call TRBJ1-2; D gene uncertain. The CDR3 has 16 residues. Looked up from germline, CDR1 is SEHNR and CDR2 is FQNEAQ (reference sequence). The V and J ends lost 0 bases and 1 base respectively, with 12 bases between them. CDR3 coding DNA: TGTGCCAGCAGCTTAGCGCCTTTGGCAAGTAACTATGGCTACACCTTC. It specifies CASSLAPLASNYGYTF.

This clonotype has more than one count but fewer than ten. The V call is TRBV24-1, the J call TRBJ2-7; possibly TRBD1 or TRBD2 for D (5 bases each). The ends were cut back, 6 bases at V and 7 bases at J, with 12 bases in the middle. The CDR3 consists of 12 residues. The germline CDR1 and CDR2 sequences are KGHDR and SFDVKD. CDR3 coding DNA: TGTGCCACCAGTATGTGGGGGAATGAGCAGTACTTC. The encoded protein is CATSMWGNEQYF.

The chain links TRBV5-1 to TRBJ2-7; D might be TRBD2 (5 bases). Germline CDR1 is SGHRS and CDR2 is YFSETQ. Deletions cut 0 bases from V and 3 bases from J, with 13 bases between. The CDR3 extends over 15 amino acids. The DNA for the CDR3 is TGCGCCAGCAGCTTGGTTACCGGGGTAGGCTACGAGCAGTACTTC. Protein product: CASSLVTGVGYEQYF.

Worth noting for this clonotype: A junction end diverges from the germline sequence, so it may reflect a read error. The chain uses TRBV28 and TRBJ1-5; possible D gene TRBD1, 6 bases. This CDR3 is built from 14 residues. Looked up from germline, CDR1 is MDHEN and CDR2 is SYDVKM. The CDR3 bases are TGTACCAGCAGGCTAGGCCAGGGGACTCAGCCCCAGCATTTT. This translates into CTSRLGQGTQPQHF. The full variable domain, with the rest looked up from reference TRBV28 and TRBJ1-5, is DVKVTQSSRYLVKRTGEKVFLECVQDMDHENMFWYRQDPGLGLRLIYFSYDVKMKEKGDIPEGYSVSREKKERFSLILESASTNQTSMYLCTSRLGQGTQPQHFGDGTRLSIL.

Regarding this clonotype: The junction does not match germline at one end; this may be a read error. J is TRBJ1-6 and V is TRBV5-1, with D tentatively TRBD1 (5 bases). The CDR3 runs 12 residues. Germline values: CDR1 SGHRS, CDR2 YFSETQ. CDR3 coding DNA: TGCGCCGGCAGCTTGGGGCTTGAGGCCCTCCACTTT. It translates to CAGSLGLEALHF.

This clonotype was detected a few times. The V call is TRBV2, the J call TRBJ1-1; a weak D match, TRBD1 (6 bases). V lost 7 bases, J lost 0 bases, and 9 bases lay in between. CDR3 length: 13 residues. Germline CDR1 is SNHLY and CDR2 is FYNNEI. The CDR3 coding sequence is TGTGCCAGCATTGGACAGTTGAACACTGAAGCTTTCTTT. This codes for CASIGQLNTEAFF.

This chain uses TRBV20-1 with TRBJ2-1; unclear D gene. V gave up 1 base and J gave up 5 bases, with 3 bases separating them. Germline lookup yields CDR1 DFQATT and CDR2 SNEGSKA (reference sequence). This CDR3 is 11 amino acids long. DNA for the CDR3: TGCAGTGCTAGAGGACACAATGAGCAGTTCTTC. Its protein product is CSARGHNEQFF.

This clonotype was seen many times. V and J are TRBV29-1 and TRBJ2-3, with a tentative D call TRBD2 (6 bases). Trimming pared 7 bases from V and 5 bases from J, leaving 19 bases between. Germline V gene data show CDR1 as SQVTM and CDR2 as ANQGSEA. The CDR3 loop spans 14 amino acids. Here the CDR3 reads CSGSLGLSGDTQYF. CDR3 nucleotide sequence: TGCAGCGGTAGTCTGGGACTGAGCGGAGATACGCAGTATTTT.

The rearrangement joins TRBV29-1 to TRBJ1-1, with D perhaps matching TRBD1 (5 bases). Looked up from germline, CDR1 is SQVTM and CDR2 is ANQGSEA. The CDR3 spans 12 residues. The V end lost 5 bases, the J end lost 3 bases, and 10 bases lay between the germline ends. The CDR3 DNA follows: TGCAGCGTTTCGCGGGGGGACACTGAAGCTTTCTTT. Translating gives CSVSRGDTEAFF.

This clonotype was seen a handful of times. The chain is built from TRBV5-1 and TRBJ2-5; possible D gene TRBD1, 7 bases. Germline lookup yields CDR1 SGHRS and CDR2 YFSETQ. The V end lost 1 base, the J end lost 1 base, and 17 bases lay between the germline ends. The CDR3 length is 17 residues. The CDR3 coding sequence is TGCGCCAGCAGCTTGTTGGGGGGACAGCTCCCCCAAGAGACCCAGTACTTC. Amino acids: CASSLLGGQLPQETQYF. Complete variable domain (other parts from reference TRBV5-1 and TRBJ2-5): KAGVTQTPRYLIKTRGQQVTLSCSPISGHRSVSWYQQTPGQGLQFLFEYFSETQRNKGNFPGRFSGRQFSNSRSEMNVSTLELGDSALYLCASSLLGGQLPQETQYFGPGTRLLVL.

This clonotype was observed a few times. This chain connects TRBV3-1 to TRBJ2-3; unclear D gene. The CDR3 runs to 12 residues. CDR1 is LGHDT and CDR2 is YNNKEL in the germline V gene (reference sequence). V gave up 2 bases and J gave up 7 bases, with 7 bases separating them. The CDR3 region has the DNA TGTGCCAGCAGCCAATCTGCGCATACGCAGTATTTT. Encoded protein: CASSQSAHTQYF.

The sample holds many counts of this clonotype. The CDR3 nucleotides are TGTGCCAGCAGCTTACGGACTGCCTCCTATGAGCAGTTCTTC. Its translation is CASSLRTASYEQFF. The chain combines TRBV7-8 with TRBJ2-1; TRBD2 is a possible D gene (5 bases). Per the germline V gene, CDR1 is SGHVS and CDR2 is FQNEAQ. Trimming stripped 2 bases from V and 8 bases from J, with 13 bases between. The CDR3 contains 14 residues. Full variable domain (remainder filled in from reference TRBV7-8 and TRBJ2-1): GAGVSQSPRYKVAKRGQDVALRCDPISGHVSLFWYQQALGQGPEFLTYFQNEAQLDKSGLPSDRFFAERPEGSVSTLKIQRTQQEDSAVYLCASSLRTASYEQFFGPGTRLTVL.

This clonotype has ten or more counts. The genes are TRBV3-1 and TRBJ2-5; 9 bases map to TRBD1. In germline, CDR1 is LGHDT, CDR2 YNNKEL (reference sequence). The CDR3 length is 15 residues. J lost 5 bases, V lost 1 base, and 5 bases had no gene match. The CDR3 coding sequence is TGTGCCAGCAGCCAAGCTATGGACAGGGGCGAGACCCAGTACTTC. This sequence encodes CASSQAMDRGETQYF.

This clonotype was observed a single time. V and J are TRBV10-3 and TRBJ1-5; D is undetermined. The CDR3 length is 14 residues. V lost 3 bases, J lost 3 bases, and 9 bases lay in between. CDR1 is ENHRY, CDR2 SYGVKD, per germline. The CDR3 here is CAISEDGFNQPQHF. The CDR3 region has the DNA TGTGCCATCAGTGAAGACGGATTCAATCAGCCCCAGCATTTT.

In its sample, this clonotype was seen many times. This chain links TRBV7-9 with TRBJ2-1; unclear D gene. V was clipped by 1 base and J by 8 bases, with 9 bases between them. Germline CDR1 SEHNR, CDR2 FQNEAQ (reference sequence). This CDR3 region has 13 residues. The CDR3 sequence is CASSLGGVHEQFF. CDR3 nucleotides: TGTGCCAGCAGCTTAGGTGGGGTACATGAGCAGTTCTTC. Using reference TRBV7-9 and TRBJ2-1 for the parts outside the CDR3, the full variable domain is DTGVSQNPRHKITKRGQNVTFRCDPISEHNRLYWYRQTLGQGPEFLTYFQNEAQLEKSRLLSDRFSAERPKGSFSTLEIQRTEQGDSAMYLCASSLGGVHEQFFGPGTRLTVL.